One TCR beta chain is described in this entry. Reverse transcription of about 0.45 to 1 ug RNA was performed with random hexamers. A single record per CDR3 protein comes from TCRdb applying MiXCR to the immunoSEQ multiplex PCR reads. The sample consists of 110,000 to 150,000 distinct CDR3 sequences, approximately 94% of them appearing once. CDR3 length: 15 residues. V lost 5 bases to trimming and J lost 4 bases; unmatched junction nucleotides: 7. The germline V gene has CDR1 SGHTA and CDR2 FQGNSA. Patients with Susac syndrome met diagnostic criteria that were recently defined for definite or probable disease. This record comes from a study of CD8 T cells in Susac syndrome. Study in general: When their blood was taken, the Susac syndrome patients had either not yet had any therapy, were taking corticosteroids, or were taking intravenous immunoglobulin alone.

V is TRBV7-2 and J is TRBJ2-3, with 9 bases that match TRBD2. The origin of this receptor is a human donor with Susac syndrome. Material: CD4+ T cells from PBMCs. The CDR3 is CASSHSGGGADTQYF. The CDR3 DNA follows: TGTGCCAGCAGCCATAGCGGGGGCGGCGCAGATACGCAGTATTTT. Together with reference TRBV7-2 and TRBJ2-3, the CDR3 gives the full variable domain: GAGVSQSPSNKVTEKGKDVELRCDPISGHTALYWYRQSLGQGLEFLIYFQGNSAPDKSGLPSDRFSAERTGGSVSTLTIQRTQQEDSAVYLCASSHSGGGADTQYFGPGTRLTVL.